This T cell receptor (beta chain) was recorded in a study of vaccination and CD4 T cells after COVID-19. The Oncomine TCR Beta short-read assay generated sequence data from the DNA of cultured CD4+ T cells. MiXCR, applied by TCRdb to the PCR reads, yields one record per CDR3 protein. The table has 20,000 to 25,000 distinct CDR3 sequences, 62% seen once. To note about this clonotype: The antigen is undetermined.

The CDR3 has 20 amino acids. Sample treatment: roughly ten-day PBMC culture with coronavirus spike peptide pools or control peptides (ViraFEST assay). The starting material was CD4+ T cells from blood, cultured in vitro, obtained before SARS-CoV-2 vaccination. The chain uses TRBV21-1 and TRBJ2-7; the table's D call, TRBD1, was not checked against the DNA. TRBV21-1 is classified as a pseudogene. The receptor comes from a human donor who received a COVID-19 vaccine. The CDR3 sequence: CASSKTSSGKDRGRSYEQYF. DNA for the CDR3: TGTGCCAGCAGCAAAACGTCTTCGGGTAAGGACAGGGGGCGTTCATACGAGCAGTACTTC.